This record covers a single T cell receptor beta chain. Its target is unknown. The CDR3 runs 11 residues. The V end was cut by 11 bases, the J end by 2 bases, with 8 bases between. Germline V gene data show CDR1 as ENHRY and CDR2 as SYGVKD. This specimen comes from a study of cytomegalovirus exposure and HLA in healthy donors. The data were produced by immunoSEQ multiplex PCR, yet TCRdb's version contains in-frame clones alone and is incomplete. This table has about 130,000 clones, just under 95% appearing once. General study findings and limits: It was 150 or so TCR beta chains that were listed as cytomegalovirus-associated. Both high specificity and high sensitivity reportedly marked the classifier's diagnosis of cytomegalovirus status.

The receptor was derived from a woman aged 18 to 35 in good health and CMV-seronegative. This chain joins TRBV10-3 and TRBJ2-3; D gene unclear. The sample was PBMCs. The CDR3 DNA is TGTGCCGCACAGTCCACAGATACGCAGTATTTT. As protein: CAAQSTDTQYF.